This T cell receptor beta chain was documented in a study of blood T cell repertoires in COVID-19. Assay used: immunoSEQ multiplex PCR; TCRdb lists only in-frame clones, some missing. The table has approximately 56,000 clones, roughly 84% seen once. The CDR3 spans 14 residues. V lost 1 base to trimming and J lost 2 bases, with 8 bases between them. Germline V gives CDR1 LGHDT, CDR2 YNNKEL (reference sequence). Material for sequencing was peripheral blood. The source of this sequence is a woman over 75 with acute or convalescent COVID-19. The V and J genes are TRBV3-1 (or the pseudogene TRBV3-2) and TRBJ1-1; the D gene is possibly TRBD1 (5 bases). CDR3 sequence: CASSQAGGNTEAFF. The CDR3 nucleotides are TGTGCCAGCAGCCAAGCCGGGGGAAACACTGAAGCTTTCTTT.